This T cell receptor beta chain was sequenced during a study of blood T cell repertoires in COVID-19. Per the authors' pipeline: Reference gene primers were amplified, and this amplification served to estimate nucleated cell counts. Using immunoSEQ multiplex PCR, the repertoire was profiled, and TCRdb retains in-frame clones only, with some absent. The V and J calls and clone size come from that table; D and trimming were worked out from the DNA. Of under 140,000 clones in the sample, 76% were seen once. Sequencing was done on a sample of peripheral blood. The TCR sequence derives from a woman of 80 years or more with acute or convalescent COVID-19.

The CDR3 DNA reads as TGTGCCAGCAGCGTAGGGACAGTCTCCTACAATGAGCAGTTCTTC. Its protein is CASSVGTVSYNEQFF. The rearrangement links TRBV9 to TRBJ2-1; weak D call: TRBD1 (6 bases). V lost 0 bases and J 0 bases, leaving 7 bases between the germline ends. The CDR3 runs to 15 residues. In germline, CDR1 is SGDLS, CDR2 YYNGEE.